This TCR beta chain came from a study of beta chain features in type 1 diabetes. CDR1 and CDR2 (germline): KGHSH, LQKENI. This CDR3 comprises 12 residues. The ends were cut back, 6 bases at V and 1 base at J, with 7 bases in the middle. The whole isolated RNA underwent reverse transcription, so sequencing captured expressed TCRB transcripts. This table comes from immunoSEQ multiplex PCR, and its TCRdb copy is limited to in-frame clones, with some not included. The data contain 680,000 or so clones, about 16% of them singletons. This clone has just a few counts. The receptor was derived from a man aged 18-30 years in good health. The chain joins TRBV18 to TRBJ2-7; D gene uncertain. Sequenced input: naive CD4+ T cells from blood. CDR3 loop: CASSIISYEQYF. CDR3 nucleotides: TGTGCCAGCTCGATCATATCCTACGAGCAGTACTTC.